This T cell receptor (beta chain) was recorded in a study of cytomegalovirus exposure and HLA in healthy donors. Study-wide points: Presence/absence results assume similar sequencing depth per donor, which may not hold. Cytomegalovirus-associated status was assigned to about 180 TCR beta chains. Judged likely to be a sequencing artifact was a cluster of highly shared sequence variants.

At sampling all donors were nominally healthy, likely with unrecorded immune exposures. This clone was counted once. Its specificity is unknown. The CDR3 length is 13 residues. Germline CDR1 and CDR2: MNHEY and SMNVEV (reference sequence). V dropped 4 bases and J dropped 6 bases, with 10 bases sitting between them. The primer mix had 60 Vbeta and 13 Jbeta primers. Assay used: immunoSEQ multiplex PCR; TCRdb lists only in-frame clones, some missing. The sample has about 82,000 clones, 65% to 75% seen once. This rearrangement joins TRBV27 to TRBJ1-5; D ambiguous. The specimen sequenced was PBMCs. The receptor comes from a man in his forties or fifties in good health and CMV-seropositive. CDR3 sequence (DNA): TGTGCCAGCAGTTACCGGGGTCGTCAGCCCCAGCATTTT. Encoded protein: CASSYRGRQPQHF.